This T cell receptor (beta chain) was observed in a study of OX40 agonist ivuxolimab in advanced cancers. The wider study: Anti-PD-1, anti-PD-L1 or anti-CTLA-4 therapy given earlier was allowed, and approximately 40% had some. Whole-study results and caveats: In general, CD8+ T cells held more expanded clones than CD4+ did, on average.

The CDR3 loop spans 15 amino acids. Germline V gives CDR1 PRHDT, CDR2 FYEKMQ (reference sequence). The germline V and J ends were trimmed by 5 bases and 7 bases, with 21 bases remaining between them. A note on this clone: Its antigen is currently unknown.

The protocol was immunoSEQ multiplex PCR, while the TCRdb copy is restricted to in-frame clones and leaves out a portion. The sample yields about 25,000 clones, just over 85% seen once. The origin of this receptor is an adult with an advanced solid tumor such as melanoma, head and neck, liver or kidney cancer. The source material was CD4+ or CD8+ T cells sorted from blood, sampled in a trial of the OX40 agonist ivuxolimab. The chain has TRBV13 and TRBJ2-7, with D maybe TRBD2 (6 bases). The CDR3, as DNA: TGTGCCAGCAGCGTGGGGCGGGACCAAAAGGGGGAGCAGTACTTC. Its protein product is CASSVGRDQKGEQYF.